This TCR beta chain comes out of a study of regulatory T cells in long-lasting Graves disease. Study details: For under 3 months, newly diagnosed Graves' patients had been taking antithyroid drugs.

The germline CDR1 and CDR2 sequences are DFQATT and SNEGSKA (reference sequence). CDR3 length: 9 residues. Specified time point: newly diagnosed GD, antithyroid drugs for less than 3 months. PBMCs were the source of the RNA used for TCR sequencing. It was by American Thyroid Association guidelines that Graves' disease was diagnosed. For TCR beta, libraries came from iRepertoire HTBI primers and Arm-PCR of CDR3 regions. Per the study methods: Samples jointly harbored 62 TRBV and 14 to 15 TRBJ segments. TCRdb redid the calling of the multiplex PCR reads with MiXCR, one entry per CDR3 protein. The V and J calls reflect TCRdb's pipeline rather than the authors' work. The data show fewer than 650,000 distinct CDR3 sequences, approximately 15% seen once. Another study also made use of these data, one on T cells in Graves' hyperthyroidism and ophthalmopathy. That paper adds: Within blood appeared most thyroid clonotypes that had expanded above 0.001.

The origin of this receptor is a woman in her twenties or thirties with Graves disease. The gene calls are TRBV20-1 and TRBJ1-1; D gene unclear. The starting material was peripheral blood mononuclear cells (PBMCs), obtained at new diagnosis, from a patient treated with antithyroid drugs. The CDR3 is CTGDTEAFF. The CDR3 DNA sequence: TGCACGGGAGACACTGAAGCTTTCTTT.